The 14 T cell receptor beta chains below come from one sample, sequenced in a study (dated by TCRdb to about 2015). Libraries were constructed by 5' RACE. Sequencing relied on an Illumina MiSeq. TCRdb redid the processing of the public reads, applying fastp at Q25 and MiXCR, and retained in-frame beta chains. Rows with a matching CDR3 protein are joined into one entry that keeps the most common DNA and genes. This sample gives tens of thousands of distinct CDR3 sequences in total; approximately 22% of them show up just once. The top ten clonotypes cover approximately 3.1% of the sample. The sequenced sample was memory CD4+ T cells sorted from a lymph node. The intended sense of this specimen's cell subset or site label: memory CD4+ T cells, CD4+CD45RO+CD25-. These TCRs come from a female donor with breast cancer.

The V and J genes are TRBV4-2 and TRBJ1-2; TRBD1 aligns across 10 bases. CDR3 length: 16 residues. CDR1 LGHNA and CDR2 YNFKEQ come from the germline V gene. V gave up 4 bases and J gave up 4 bases; unmatched junction bases: 9. CDR3 loop: CASSLSGTGEAYGYTF. Here the CDR3 DNA reads TGTGCCAGCAGCCTGTCCGGGACAGGGGAGGCCTATGGCTACACCTTC.

The genes are TRBV5-1 and TRBJ1-2; tentatively, D is TRBD1 (6 bases). There are 13 residues in the CDR3. The germline CDR1 and CDR2 sequences are SGHRS and YFSETQ. The germline V and J ends were trimmed by 4 bases and 4 bases, with 11 bases remaining between them. Here the CDR3 reads CASSPDSRYGYTF. CDR3 DNA sequence: TGCGCCAGCAGCCCGGACAGCCGCTATGGCTACACCTTC.

The chain carries TRBV10-3 and TRBJ1-1, with a tentative D call TRBD1 (6 bases). Germline CDR1 ENHRY, CDR2 SYGVKD. The CDR3 extends over 13 amino acids. V was pared by 9 bases and J by 0 bases, with 11 bases between. CDR3 nucleotide sequence: TGTGCCATTGAGGACAGCATGAACACTGAAGCTTTCTTT. This encodes CAIEDSMNTEAFF.

Comment on this clonotype: One end of the junction is discordant with germline, which a read error may explain. This chain uses TRBV7-7 with TRBJ2-3, with D perhaps TRBD2 (5 bases). The CDR3 is 13 amino acids. Germline V CDR1 and CDR2: SSHAT, FNYEAQ (reference sequence). CDR3 protein: CASSLALEDTQYF. The DNA for the CDR3 is TGTGCTAGCAGCTTAGCGCTAGAAGATACGCAGTATTTT.

This chain connects TRBV6-6 to TRBJ2-7, with D possibly matching TRBD1 (6 bases). CDR1 is MNHNY and CDR2 is SVGAGI in the germline V gene (reference sequence). V gave up 0 bases and J gave up 6 bases, with 21 bases separating them. There are 17 residues in the CDR3. The CDR3 DNA reads as TGTGCCAGCAGTTACTCCATGAGCGTGAGACAGGCTGGCGAGCAGTACTTC. Amino acids: CASSYSMSVRQAGEQYF.

This clonotype came up a few times. The chain links TRBV7-2 to TRBJ2-1; D gene uncertain. Trimming cost V 3 bases and J 7 bases, with 7 bases left between them. The CDR3 is 12 residues long. The germline CDR1 and CDR2 sequences are SGHTA and FQGNSA. The CDR3 loop reads CASSLSRNEQFF. CDR3 nucleotide sequence: TGTGCCAGCAGCTTGAGTAGGAATGAGCAGTTCTTC.

This clonotype is termed medium-sized (0.01 to 0.1%). J is TRBJ2-1 and V is TRBV20-1, with TRBD2 matching over 10 bases. V lost 5 bases to trimming and J lost 6 bases; unmatched junction nucleotides: 7. Looked up from germline, CDR1 is DFQATT and CDR2 is SNEGSKA (reference sequence). The CDR3 has 14 residues. The CDR3 bases are TGCAGTGCTCCCCCAGCGGGAGGGGGCAATGAGCAGTTCTTC. It specifies CSAPPAGGGNEQFF.

This clonotype was seen at least ten times. J is TRBJ2-1 and V is TRBV12-3 or TRBV12-4, with TRBD2 matching 12 bases. V shed 6 bases and J 0 bases; nucleotides not matched to a gene: 6. The CDR3 contains 17 residues. The CDR3 bases are TGTGCCAGCAGGCATGGGACTAGCGGGCACTCCTACAATGAGCAGTTCTTC. Translated, it gives CASRHGTSGHSYNEQFF.

The J gene is TRBJ1-2, the V gene TRBV2; D uncertain. Germline loops: CDR1 SNHLY, CDR2 FYNNEI. CDR3 length: 13 residues. V lost 5 bases to trimming and J lost 4 bases, with 11 bases between them. CDR3 loop: CASSLDRRYGYTF. CDR3 nucleotides: TGTGCCAGCAGTCTTGACCGGCGCTATGGCTACACCTTC.

The chain couples TRBV6-1 to TRBJ2-7; maybe TRBD2 (5 bases). This CDR3 has 14 residues. Germline CDR1 is MNHNS and CDR2 is SASEGT. Trimming shortened V by 7 bases and J by 2 bases, and 15 bases separated the two germline ends. The chain's CDR3 is CASIPQGGPYEQYF. The CDR3 DNA follows: TGTGCCAGCATACCGCAAGGAGGTCCCTACGAGCAGTACTTC.

The chain carries TRBV5-1 and TRBJ1-4; TRBD1 matches 7 bases. The CDR3 sequence is 14 residues long. V was pared by 4 bases and J by 6 bases, with 6 bases of the junction left unmatched. From germline, CDR1 is SGHRS and CDR2 YFSETQ. The CDR3, as DNA: TGCGCCAGCAGCGACGGGACAGCGGATGAAAAACTGTTTTTT. It yields the protein CASSDGTADEKLFF.

This rearrangement joins TRBV19 to TRBJ1-1; D perhaps matches TRBD1 (6 bases). Germline lookup yields CDR1 LNHDA and CDR2 SQIVND (reference sequence). V lost 9 bases and J 1 base, leaving 21 bases between the germline ends. This CDR3 is 16 amino acids long. DNA of the CDR3: TGTGCCAGCGAAACAGGGTCTCTCGGCGGGAACACTGAAGCTTTCTTT. Its translation is CASETGSLGGNTEAFF.

CDR3 protein: CASSLEFSGANVLTF. The CDR3 bases are TGCGCCAGCAGCTTGGAGTTCTCTGGGGCCAACGTCCTGACTTTC. The V call is TRBV5-1, the J call TRBJ2-6, with D uncertain. Germline V gene sequence: CDR1 SGHRS, CDR2 YFSETQ. The CDR3 is 15 amino acids. Trimming took off 0 bases at V and 0 bases at J, with 4 bases between the two ends.

Points on this clonotype: At one end the junction does not follow the germline gene, possibly because of a read error. The chain carries TRBV5-5 and TRBJ1-1, with D perhaps matching TRBD1 (6 bases). Germline lookup yields CDR1 SGHKS and CDR2 YYEKEE (reference sequence). This CDR3 has 14 amino acids. This chain's CDR3 is CASSPGPLGAKAFF. CDR3 nucleotide sequence: TGCGCCAGCAGCCCCGGGCCCTTGGGGGCTAAAGCTTTCTTT.